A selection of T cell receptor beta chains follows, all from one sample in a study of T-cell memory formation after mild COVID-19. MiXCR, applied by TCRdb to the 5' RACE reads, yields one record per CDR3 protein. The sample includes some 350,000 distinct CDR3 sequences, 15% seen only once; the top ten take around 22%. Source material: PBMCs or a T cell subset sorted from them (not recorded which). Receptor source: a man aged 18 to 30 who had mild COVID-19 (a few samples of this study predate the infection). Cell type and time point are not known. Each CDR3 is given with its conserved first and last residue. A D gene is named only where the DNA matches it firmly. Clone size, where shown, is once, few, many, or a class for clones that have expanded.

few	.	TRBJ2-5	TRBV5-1	CASSLDAGLEETQYF	TGCGCCAGCAGCCTGGACGCAGGGTTGGAAGAGACCCAGTACTTC
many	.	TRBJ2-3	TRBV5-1	CASSFRFQGTPVADTQYF	TGCGCCAGCAGCTTTCGGTTTCAAGGGACCCCCGTGGCAGATACGCAGTATTTT
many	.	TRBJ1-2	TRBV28	CASSPAGERNGYTF	TGTGCCAGCAGTCCCGCAGGGGAACGGAATGGCTACACCTTC
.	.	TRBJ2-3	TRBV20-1	CSAIGGPTDTQYF	TGCAGTGCAATCGGGGGGCCCACAGATACGCAGTATTTT
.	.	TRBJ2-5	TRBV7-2	CASSQGRDQETQYF	TGTGCCAGCAGTCAAGGACGGGACCAAGAGACCCAGTACTTC
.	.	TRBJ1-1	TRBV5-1	CASSTTANTEAFF	TGCGCCAGCAGCACGACAGCAAACACTGAAGCTTTCTTT
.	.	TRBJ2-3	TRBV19	CASSKSAQHGRADTQYF	TGTGCCAGTAGCAAATCGGCACAGCACGGTAGAGCAGATACGCAGTATTTT
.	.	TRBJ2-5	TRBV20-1	CSARARDSQETQYF	TGCAGTGCTAGGGCCAGGGACTCCCAAGAGACCCAGTACTTC
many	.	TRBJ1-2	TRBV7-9	CASSVSGLEGYTF	TGTGCCAGCAGCGTATCGGGCCTGGAGGGCTACACCTTC
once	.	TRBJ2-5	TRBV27	CASSLTLGETQYF	TGTGCCAGCAGTCTAACCCTAGGAGAGACCCAGTACTTC
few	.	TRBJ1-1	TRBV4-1	CASSQGATVNTEAFF	TGCGCCAGCAGCCAAGGAGCGACGGTGAACACTGAAGCTTTCTTT
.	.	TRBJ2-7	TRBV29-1	CSVDGGRGEQYF	TGCAGCGTTGATGGGGGGAGAGGCGAGCAGTACTTC
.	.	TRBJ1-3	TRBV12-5	CASGLPFKSATIYF	TGTGCTAGTGGTTTGCCCTTCAAGTCTGCCACCATATATTTT
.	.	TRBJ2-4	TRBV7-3	CASSLDQGIQYF	TGTGCCAGCAGCTTAGACCAGGGGATTCAGTACTTC
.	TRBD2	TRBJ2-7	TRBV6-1	CASSGGAGVFGSEQYF	TGTGCCAGCAGCGGGGGGGCCGGTGTTTTCGGAAGCGAGCAGTACTTC
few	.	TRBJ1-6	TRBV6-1	CASSESDRPNSPLHF	TGTGCCAGCAGTGAATCCGACCGCCCCAATTCACCCCTCCACTTT
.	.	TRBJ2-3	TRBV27	CASPLTLTQYF	TGTGCCAGCCCCTTAACGTTGACGCAGTATTTT
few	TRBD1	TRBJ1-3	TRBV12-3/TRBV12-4	CASSSWTGSLNTIYF	TGTGCCAGCAGTTCCTGGACAGGGTCCCTGAACACCATATATTTT
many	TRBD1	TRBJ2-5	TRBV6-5	CASSFGQEEETQYF	TGTGCCAGCAGTTTCGGACAGGAAGAAGAGACCCAGTACTTC
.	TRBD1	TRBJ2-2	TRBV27	CASRGTGWTGELFF	TGTGCCAGCAGGGGGACAGGGTGGACCGGGGAGCTGTTTTTT
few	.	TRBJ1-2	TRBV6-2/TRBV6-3	CASRVDLTYTF	TGTGCCAGCAGGGTGGACCTCACCTACACCTTC
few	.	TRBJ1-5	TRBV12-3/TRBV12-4	CASSFGSQDNQPQHF	TGTGCCAGCAGTTTTGGATCACAGGACAATCAGCCCCAGCATTTT
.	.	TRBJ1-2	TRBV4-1	CASSQVEGFTGYTF	TGCGCCAGCAGCCAAGTTGAAGGGTTCACGGGCTACACCTTC
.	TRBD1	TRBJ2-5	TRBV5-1	CASSLRPDRGIQTQYF	TGCGCCAGCAGCCTCAGGCCTGACAGGGGAATACAGACCCAGTACTTC
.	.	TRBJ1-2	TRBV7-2	CASSSAQGFGGYTF	TGTGCCAGCAGCTCCGCCCAGGGATTCGGGGGCTACACCTTC
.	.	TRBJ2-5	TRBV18	CASSPRLDGETQYF	TGTGCCAGCTCACCACGGCTAGATGGCGAGACCCAGTACTTC
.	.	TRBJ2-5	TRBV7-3	CASSLGPKETQYF	TGTGCCAGCAGCTTAGGTCCAAAAGAGACCCAGTACTTC
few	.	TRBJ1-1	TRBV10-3	CASQTAMNTEAFF	TGTGCCTCCCAGACAGCCATGAACACTGAAGCTTTCTTT
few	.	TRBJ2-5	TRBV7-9	CASSFAVRETQYF	TGTGCCAGCAGCTTCGCAGTTAGGGAGACCCAGTACTTC
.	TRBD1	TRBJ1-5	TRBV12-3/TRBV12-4	CASVPGQGNQPKHF	TGTGCCAGCGTCCCCGGACAGGGGAATCAGCCCAAGCATTTT
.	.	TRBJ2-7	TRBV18	CASSPATGHEQYF	TGTGCCAGCTCACCAGCGACAGGCCACGAGCAGTACTTC